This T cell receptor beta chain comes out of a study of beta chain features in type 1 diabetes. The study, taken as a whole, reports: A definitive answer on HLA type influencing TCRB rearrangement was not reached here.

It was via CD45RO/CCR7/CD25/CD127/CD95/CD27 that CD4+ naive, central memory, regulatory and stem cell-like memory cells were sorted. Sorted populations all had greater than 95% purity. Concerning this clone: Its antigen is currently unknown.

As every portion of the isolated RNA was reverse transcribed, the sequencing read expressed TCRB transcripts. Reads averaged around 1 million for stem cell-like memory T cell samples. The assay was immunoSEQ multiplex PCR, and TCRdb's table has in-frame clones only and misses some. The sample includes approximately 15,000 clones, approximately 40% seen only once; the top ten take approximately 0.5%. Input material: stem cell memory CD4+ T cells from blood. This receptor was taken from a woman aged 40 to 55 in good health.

In DNA form, the CDR3 reads TGTGCCAACCCGGGACAGGGGGCTTTTAACTCCTACAATGAGCAGTTCTTC. Its translation: CANPGQGAFNSYNEQFF. This rearrangement joins TRBV9 to TRBJ2-1; 12 bases are a match to TRBD1. V gave up 9 bases and J gave up 0 bases; unmatched junction bases: 10. The germline V gene encodes CDR1 SGDLS and CDR2 YYNGEE. CDR3 length: 17 amino acids.